The TCR beta chain under discussion was sequenced for a study of blood T cell repertoires in COVID-19. Overall study: Whether acute or convalescent, the COVID-19 samples came from the United States, Italy and Spain. From T cells, B-cell-depleted T cells, or PBMCs came the material, which was cDNA or gDNA.

Original processing notes: Reference gene primers were amplified, and this amplification served to estimate nucleated cell counts. TCRdb's table, derived via immunoSEQ multiplex PCR, lists solely in-frame clones and lacks some. V and J calls and clone size are as listed in that table; D and trimming were resolved from the DNA. The table records approximately 250,000 clones, 84% of them present only once. V lost 4 bases and J lost 0, with 21 bases in between. Germline CDR1 reads LNHDA; CDR2 reads SQIVND (reference sequence). This CDR3 contains 18 residues. The chain joins TRBV19 to TRBJ1-1; weak D call: TRBD1 (6 bases). Sequencing input: peripheral blood. The sequence derives from a woman between 35 and 50 years old who had recovered from COVID-19. The CDR3 is CASSTSGQGSVMNTEAFF. The DNA for the CDR3 is TGTGCCAGTAGTACCTCGGGACAAGGATCCGTCATGAACACTGAAGCTTTCTTT.